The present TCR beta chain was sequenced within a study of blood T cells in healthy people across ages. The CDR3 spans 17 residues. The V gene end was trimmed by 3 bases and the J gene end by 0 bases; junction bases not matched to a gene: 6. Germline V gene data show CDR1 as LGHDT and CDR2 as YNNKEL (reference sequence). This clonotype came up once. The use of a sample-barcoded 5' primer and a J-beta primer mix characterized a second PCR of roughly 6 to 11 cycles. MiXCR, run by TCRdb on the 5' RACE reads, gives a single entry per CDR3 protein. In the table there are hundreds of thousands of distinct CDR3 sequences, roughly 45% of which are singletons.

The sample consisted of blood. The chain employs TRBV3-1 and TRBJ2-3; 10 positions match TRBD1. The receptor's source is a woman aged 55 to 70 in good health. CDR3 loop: CASSHPRDRGSTDTQYF. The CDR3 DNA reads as TGTGCCAGCAGCCACCCCCGGGACAGGGGAAGCACAGATACGCAGTATTTT.